The T cell receptor beta chain under discussion was sequenced for a study of blood T cell repertoires in COVID-19 (dated by TCRdb to 2018 to 2021). Context from the whole study: Collaborator samples came from the United States, Italy and Spain and covered acute and convalescent phases of COVID-19. Where available, HLA class I and class II types were taken from metadata supplied by the sample provider and were not determined by assay-based typing. The prospective study material was composed of cDNA or gDNA derived from T cells, B-cell-depleted T cells, or PBMCs. The sample metadata nearly always contained a de-identified subject ID, COVID-19 status, age in years and sex. The dataset comprised deeply sampled blood TCRbeta repertoires from subjects exposed to, actively infected with, or recovered from COVID-19. The repertoires were released in a freely available public database meant as a resource for research on the immune response to SARS-CoV-2. Samples were obtained from the ongoing ImmuneRACE study (first 160 participants) and from some 1,300 subjects provided by 6 global collaborators. General conclusions and limits of the study: How much clinical and demographic metadata was included differed by source and by participant, and the metadata was provided uncurated.

V loses 4 bases of germline sequence and J loses 7 bases, and the interval between the two ends is 17 bases. The CDR3 covers 15 residues, taking in both the cysteine and the phenylalanine. The retained sequence is limited to the CDR3, 45 bases, with the frame set at the first base. CDR1 and CDR2, per the germline V gene, are SGHDT and YYEEEE. TCRbeta CDR3 regions were amplified from genomic DNA using the immunoSEQ Assay, a bias-controlled multiplex PCR. In the authors' own workflow: The number of nucleated cells in each sample was estimated from the amplification of reference gene primers within the assay. Sequence reads were collapsed and filtered to measure the absolute abundance of every unique TCRbeta CDR3 rearrangement. Productive Simpson clonality was computed per sample as the square root of Simpson's diversity index over productive rearrangements. TCRdb re-hosts the immuneACCESS table, in-frame sequences only. Its copies lack some clones; in the studies checked, an unresolved V gene accounts for under half of them, and the cause for the rest is not known. The V and J calls and clone size are taken from that table; D and trimming were inferred from the DNA. This sample gives tens of thousands of clones in total; around 91% of them show up just once. About 4.9% of the sample lies in the top ten.

Whole blood was collected in K2EDTA tubes by collaborating institutions according to the institutions' own protocols. For TCRbeta analysis, collaborator samples were shipped as frozen whole blood, as isolated PBMCs, or as DNA extracted from either sample type. With regard to this clone: Its antigen has not been determined. No base quality values were provided; no much bigger clone lies one nucleotide off.

Sequenced sample: peripheral blood. The TCR originated in a man in his forties or fifties with acute or convalescent COVID-19. The chain is made from TRBV5-6 and TRBJ1-4; matching of 6 bases hints at TRBD1 as the D gene. The bases are TGTGCCAGCAGCCCTACACAGGGCTTTGGTGAAAAACTGTTTTTT. It encodes CASSPTQGFGEKLFF.